This TCR beta chain emerged from a study of blood T cell repertoires in COVID-19. This CDR3 has 19 amino acids. TCRdb's table, derived via immunoSEQ multiplex PCR, lists solely in-frame clones and lacks some. The repertoire holds about 480,000 clones, with roughly 90% as singletons. This TCR was sampled from a woman aged 40 to 49 who had recovered from COVID-19. This chain connects TRBV21-1 to TRBJ2-3; the table's D gene call, TRBD2, was not cross checked with the DNA. TRBV21-1 counts as a pseudogene. Sequenced: PBMCs or T cells enriched from blood (not recorded which). The CDR3 DNA reads TGTGCCAGCAGCAGGCGACCAAAAGACTACCGATCTAGCACAGATACGCAGTATTTT. This translates into CASSRRPKDYRSSTDTQYF.